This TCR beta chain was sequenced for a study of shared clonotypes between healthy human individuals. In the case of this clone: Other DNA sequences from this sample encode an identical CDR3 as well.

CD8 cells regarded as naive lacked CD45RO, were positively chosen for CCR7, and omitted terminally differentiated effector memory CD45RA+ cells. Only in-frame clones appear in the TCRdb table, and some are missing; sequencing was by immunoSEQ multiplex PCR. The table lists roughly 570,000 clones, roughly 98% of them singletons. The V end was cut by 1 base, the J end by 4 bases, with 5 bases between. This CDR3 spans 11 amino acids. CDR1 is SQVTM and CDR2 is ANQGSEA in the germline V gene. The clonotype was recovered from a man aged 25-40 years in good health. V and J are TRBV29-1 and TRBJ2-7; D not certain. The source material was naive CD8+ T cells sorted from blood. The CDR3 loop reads CSVEGRYEQYF. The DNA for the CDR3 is TGCAGCGTTGAAGGACGATACGAGCAGTACTTC.